This T cell receptor beta chain was obtained from a study of blood T cell repertoires in COVID-19 (dated by TCRdb to 2019 to 2021). Notes on the research overall: Samples from collaborators originated in the United States, Italy and Spain and spanned both the acute and convalescent phases of COVID-19. The repertoires were made available in a free public database intended to serve as a resource for research on the immune response to SARS-CoV-2. Sample metadata almost always included a de-identified subject ID, COVID-19 status, age in years and sex. Subjects who had been exposed to COVID-19, were actively infected with it, or had recovered from it provided the deeply sampled blood TCRbeta repertoires that made up the dataset. The material from the prospective study consisted of cDNA or gDNA derived from T cells, B-cell-depleted T cells, or PBMCs. Where available, HLA class I and class II types were obtained from metadata supplied by the sample provider rather than from assay-based typing. Samples came from the ongoing ImmuneRACE study (first 160 participants) plus 1,254 subjects from 6 global collaborators.

The immunoSEQ Assay, a bias-controlled multiplex PCR, was used to amplify TCRbeta CDR3 regions from genomic DNA. As for the original processing: The number of nucleated cells in each sample was estimated by amplification of reference gene primers within the assay. To quantify the absolute abundance of each unique TCRbeta CDR3 rearrangement, sequence reads were collapsed and filtered. For each sample, productive Simpson clonality was calculated as the square root of Simpson's diversity index over productive rearrangements. TCRdb took over this immuneACCESS table, retaining in-frame rearrangements with V and J assigned. Such tables are incomplete; in checked studies, under half of the missing clones stem from an unresolved V gene, and the remainder is unexplained. V and J calls and clone size are as listed in that table; D and trimming were resolved from the DNA. Present in this sample are some 270,000 clones, around 86% of which were seen just once. 2% to 2.5% of the sample comes from the top ten.

Concerning this clone itself: Its antigen is not yet known. No base quality information exists; no much larger clone differs at one position.

Collaborating institutions collected whole blood in K2EDTA tubes following their own protocols. For TCRbeta analysis, collaborators shipped samples in one of three forms: frozen whole blood, isolated PBMCs, or DNA extracted from either of those sample types. Overall study outcomes, separate from this receptor: The amount of clinical and demographic metadata varied by source and participant and was provided uncurated.

The CDR3 measures 15 amino acids from cysteine to phenylalanine. Only the CDR3 portion is preserved as DNA: 45 bases, with reading frame beginning at the first base. The clonotype originates from a man aged 45-60 years with acute or convalescent COVID-19. The material sequenced was peripheral blood. This chain is built from TRBV21-1 and TRBJ1-1; the DNA was not used to check the table's D call, TRBD1. TRBV21-1 constitutes a pseudogene. The base sequence is TGTGCCAGCAGCAGAACTGACAGGGAAAGTACTGAAGCTTTCTTT. This codes for CASSRTDRESTEAFF.